The present T cell receptor (beta chain) was sequenced within a study of cytomegalovirus exposure and HLA in healthy donors. Study findings and constraints: Later analysis identified a missense DCLRE1C variant that was linked to TCR beta V- and J-gene trimming. Later analysis identified 17,000 or so TCR beta sequences associated with HLA alleles, using a false discovery rate threshold of 0.05. The only immune exposure information that was available was CMV serostatus.

Notes on this clone: Its antigen remains unknown.

With 5 bases clipped from V and 12 bases from J, the junction kept 10 bases outside the gene matches. The CDR3 totals 13 residues. Germline V gene lookup returns CDR1 SNHLY and CDR2 FYNNEI. Vbeta (60) and Jbeta (13) primers were used in the PCR. Clones were read by immunoSEQ multiplex PCR, and TCRdb kept only the in-frame ones, dropping some. Here the sample spans 90,000 to 130,000 clones, roughly 80% being singletons. Sequenced sample: PBMCs. This chain joins TRBV2 and TRBJ2-1; 7 positions match TRBD2. This sequence originates from a man aged 25-45 years in good health and CMV-seropositive. The CDR3 region is CASSRLLADPQFF. CDR3 DNA: TGTGCCAGCAGTCGTCTTCTAGCGGATCCGCAGTTCTTC.